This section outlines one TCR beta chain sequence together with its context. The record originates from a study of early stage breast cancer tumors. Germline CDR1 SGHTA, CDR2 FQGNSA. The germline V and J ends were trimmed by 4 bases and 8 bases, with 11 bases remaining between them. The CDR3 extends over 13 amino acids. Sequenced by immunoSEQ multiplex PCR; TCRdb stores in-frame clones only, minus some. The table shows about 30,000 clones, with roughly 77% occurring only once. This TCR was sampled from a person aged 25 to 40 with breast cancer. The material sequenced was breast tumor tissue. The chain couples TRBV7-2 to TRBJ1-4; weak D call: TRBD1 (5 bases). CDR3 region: CASSSGFTEKLFF. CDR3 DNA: TGTGCCAGCAGCTCAGGGTTTACGGAAAAACTGTTTTTT.